The T cell receptor (beta chain) under discussion was sequenced for a study of blood T cell repertoires in COVID-19. Study as a whole: Spain, Italy and the United States supplied samples that represented acute and convalescent COVID-19.

This clone was detected only a few times. The authors' processing: Quantification of nucleated cells was approximated via reference gene primer amplification. Method: immunoSEQ multiplex PCR; TCRdb's copy keeps in-frame clones and lacks some. That table is the source of V, J and clone size, and D and trimming were worked out from the DNA. The sample lists 150,000 or so clones, 82% seen once, with approximately 14% in the top ten. This clonotype was obtained from a human donor with acute or convalescent COVID-19. The donor label of this sample is uncertain. Material for sequencing was peripheral blood.

CDR3 amino acids: CASSESRTAYGYTF. In nucleotides, the CDR3 is TGCGCCAGCAGTGAGTCCCGGACAGCCTATGGCTACACCTTC. The chain combines TRBV10-2 with TRBJ1-2, with a possible D match to TRBD1 (6 bases). CDR1 is WSHSY and CDR2 is SAAADI in the germline V gene. The length of the CDR3 is 14 residues. V lost 0 bases and J lost 4, with 9 bases in between.